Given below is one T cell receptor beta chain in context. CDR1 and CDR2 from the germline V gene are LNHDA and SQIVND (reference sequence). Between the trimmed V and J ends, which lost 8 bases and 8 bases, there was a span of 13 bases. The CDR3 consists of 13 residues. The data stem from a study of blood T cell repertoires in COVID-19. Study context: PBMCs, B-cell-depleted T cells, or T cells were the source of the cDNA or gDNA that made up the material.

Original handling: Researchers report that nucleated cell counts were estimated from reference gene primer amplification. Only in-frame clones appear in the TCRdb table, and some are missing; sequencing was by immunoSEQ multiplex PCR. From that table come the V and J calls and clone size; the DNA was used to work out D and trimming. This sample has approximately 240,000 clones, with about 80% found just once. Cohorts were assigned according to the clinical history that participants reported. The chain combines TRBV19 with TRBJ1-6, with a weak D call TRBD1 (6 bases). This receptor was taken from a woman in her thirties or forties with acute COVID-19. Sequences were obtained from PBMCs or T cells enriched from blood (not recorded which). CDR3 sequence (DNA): TGTGCCAGTGGGGGGGGCTACCATTCACCCCTCCACTTT. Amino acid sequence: CASGGGYHSPLHF.